The entry below describes one T cell receptor beta chain. This clone has a single count. The antigen it binds to is not known. No much larger clone is present one base from it, and per-base qualities are unavailable. The germline V gene provides CDR1 MRHNA and CDR2 SNTAGT. The germline V end is reduced by 6 bases and the J end by 0 bases; junction bases left unmatched: 4. Counted from cysteine to phenylalanine, this CDR3 has 15 amino acids. The kept DNA is CDR3 alone, 45 bases in frame from the first base. All of the isolated RNA was reverse transcribed with the High Capacity cDNA Reverse Transcription Kit, so expressed TCRB transcripts were sequenced. Stem cell-like memory T cell samples underwent survey-depth immunoSEQ sequencing, averaging approximately 920,000 total reads per sample. Sorted cells were lysed in RLT buffer and RNA was extracted with DNase-treated RNeasy Micro or Mini kits, depending on cell number. Each cell subset was processed separately to prevent cross-contamination, with patient and healthy donor samples processed together. TCRB sequences were amplified from cDNA with the immunoSEQ multiplex PCR, producing 87-bp fragments spanning the CDR3 region. Amplicons were sequenced on the Illumina HiSeq platform. In the source study's methods: PCR bias was corrected computationally using synthetic template baselines, and reads within Hamming distance 2 were collapsed, with unmergeable singletons discarded. Reads were aligned to IMGT to assign V, D and J genes, CDR3 length, and insertions or deletions at six rearrangement sites. Clonotype counts were normalized to sorted cell number within each subset before computing true diversity and Gini coefficients with the tcR R package. Repertoire sharing was quantified using the overlap coefficient calculated on TCRB nucleotide sequences. TCRdb holds this immuneACCESS table with in-frame rearrangements only. Some clones are missing; in checked studies, unresolved V genes explain under half, and the rest has no known cause. V and J calls and clone size are those listed in that table; D and trimming were worked out from the DNA. In all, the sample holds some 48,000 clones, and 35% to 55% of those were seen once. Of the sample, 0.13% falls within the top ten clones.

This specimen comes from a study of beta chain features in type 1 diabetes (dated by TCRdb to 2017 to 2018). About the investigation overall: Mean age, gender distribution, total cell number and subset yield did not differ between patients and healthy donors. Regulatory and stem cell-like memory subsets were obtained from only 8 patients and about eight healthy donors, while naive and central memory subsets were obtained from all 30 or so donors. A total of over 95,000,000 sorted cells were examined across all samples, and RNA yield correlated strongly with the number of cells per subset. The study compared the TCRB repertoires of sorted circulating CD4+ T cell subsets in recently diagnosed type 1 diabetes patients with those in matched healthy donors.

Study-level results and caveats: In all four CD4+ subsets, TCRB CDR3 length was moderately but significantly shorter in type 1 diabetes patients. Naive, central memory and regulatory TCRB repertoires appeared to be more similar among patients than among healthy donors. Because cDNA was sequenced instead of genomic DNA, highly expressing activated cells could be over-represented, though the groups showed no difference in activation or CD3 levels. Shorter templates might have been favored by PCR, but patient and control samples were amplified and corrected together, so both groups would have been affected equally by any skew. At VDJ recombination sites, patients with type 1 diabetes made fewer insertions and deleted more nucleotides, a pattern implying thymic rearrangement abnormalities. HLA sub-analyses involved small numbers of individuals, so any influence of HLA type on TCRB rearrangement remained unresolved.

From each donor, a single peripheral blood sample of 90 to 150 mL on average was drawn into heparinised tubes. A BD FACSAria II and a panel including CD45RO, CCR7, CD25, CD127, CD95 and CD27 were used to sort naive, central memory, regulatory and stem cell-like memory CD4+ T cells. A purity above 95% was achieved for all sorted populations. Right away, PBMCs were isolated by Lymphoprep density gradient centrifugation and were stained directly, with no culture step. To minimize batch effects, samples were stained and sorted in pairs, one healthy donor with one patient per experiment. The sequence was obtained from a man aged 25-45 years with type 1 diabetes. The chain is encoded by TRBV6-4 joined to TRBJ2-2; 7 junctional bases match TRBD1. The sequenced sample consisted of stem cell memory CD4+ T cells from blood. According to the study, the label for this sample's cell subset or site signals: stem cell-like memory CD4+ T cells. In nucleotide form, the sequence is TGTGCCAGCAGAGCTACAGGGGCGAACACCGGGGAGCTGTTTTTT. It translates to CASRATGANTGELFF.